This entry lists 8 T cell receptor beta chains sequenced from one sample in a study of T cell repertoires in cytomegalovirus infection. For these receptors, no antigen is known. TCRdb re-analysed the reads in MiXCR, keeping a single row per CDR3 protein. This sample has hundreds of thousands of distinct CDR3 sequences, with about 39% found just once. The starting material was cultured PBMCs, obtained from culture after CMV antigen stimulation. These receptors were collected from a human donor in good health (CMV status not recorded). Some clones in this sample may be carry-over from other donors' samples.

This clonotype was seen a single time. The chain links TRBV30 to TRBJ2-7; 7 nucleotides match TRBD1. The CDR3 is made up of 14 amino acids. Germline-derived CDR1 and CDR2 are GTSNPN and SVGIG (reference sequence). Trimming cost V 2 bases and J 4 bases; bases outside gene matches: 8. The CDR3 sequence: CAWSHETGRYEQYF. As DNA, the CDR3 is TGTGCCTGGAGTCACGAGACAGGGCGGTACGAGCAGTACTTC.

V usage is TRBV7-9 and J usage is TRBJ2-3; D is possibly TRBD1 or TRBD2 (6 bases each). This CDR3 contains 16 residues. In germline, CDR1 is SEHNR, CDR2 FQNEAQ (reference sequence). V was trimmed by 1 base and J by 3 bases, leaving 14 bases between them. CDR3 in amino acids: CASSLGRGHRTDTQYF. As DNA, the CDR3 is TGTGCCAGCAGCTTAGGTCGGGGGCATCGGACAGATACGCAGTATTTT. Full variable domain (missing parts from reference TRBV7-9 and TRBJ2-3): DTGVSQNPRHKITKRGQNVTFRCDPISEHNRLYWYRQTLGQGPEFLTYFQNEAQLEKSRLLSDRFSAERPKGSFSTLEIQRTEQGDSAMYLCASSLGRGHRTDTQYFGPGTRLTVL.

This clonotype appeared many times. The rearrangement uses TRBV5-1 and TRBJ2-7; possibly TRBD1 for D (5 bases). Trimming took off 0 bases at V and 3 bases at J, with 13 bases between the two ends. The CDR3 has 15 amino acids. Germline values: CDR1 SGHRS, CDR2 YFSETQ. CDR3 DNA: TGCGCCAGCAGCTTGGCGTCAGGGCAAGTCTACGAGCAGTACTTC. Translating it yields CASSLASGQVYEQYF.

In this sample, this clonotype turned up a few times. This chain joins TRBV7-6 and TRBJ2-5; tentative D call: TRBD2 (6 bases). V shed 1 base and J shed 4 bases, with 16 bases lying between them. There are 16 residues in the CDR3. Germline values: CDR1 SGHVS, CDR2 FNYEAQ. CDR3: CASSLVGGAGVETQYF. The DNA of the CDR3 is TGTGCCAGCAGCTTAGTGGGCGGAGCGGGTGTAGAGACCCAGTACTTC.

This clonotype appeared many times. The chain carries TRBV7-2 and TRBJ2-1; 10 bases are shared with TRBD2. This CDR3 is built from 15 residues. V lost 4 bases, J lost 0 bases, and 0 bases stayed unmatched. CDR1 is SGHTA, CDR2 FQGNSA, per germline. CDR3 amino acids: CASSWTSGSYNEQFF. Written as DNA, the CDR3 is TGTGCCAGCAGCTGGACTAGCGGCTCCTACAATGAGCAGTTCTTC.

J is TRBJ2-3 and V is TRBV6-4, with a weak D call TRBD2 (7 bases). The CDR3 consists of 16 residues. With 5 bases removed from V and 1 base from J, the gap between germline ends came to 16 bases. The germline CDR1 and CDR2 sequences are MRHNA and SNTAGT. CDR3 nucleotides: TGTGCCAGCAGTCCGTCTGGGGGGGGCGGCACAGATACGCAGTATTTT. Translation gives CASSPSGGGGTDTQYF.

The CDR3 loop is CASKTSLEATEAFF. The CDR3, as DNA: TGTGCCAGCAAAACCAGCTTAGAGGCGACTGAAGCTTTCTTT. The chain employs TRBV12-3 or TRBV12-4 and TRBJ1-1; D is uncertain. The V end lost 7 bases, the J end lost 5 bases, and 17 bases lay between the germline ends. The CDR3 consists of 14 residues.

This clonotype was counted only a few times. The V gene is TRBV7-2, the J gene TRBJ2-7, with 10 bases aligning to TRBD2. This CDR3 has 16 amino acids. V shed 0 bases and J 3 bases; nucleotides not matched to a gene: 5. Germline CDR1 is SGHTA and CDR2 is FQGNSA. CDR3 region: CASSLARLAGVYEQYF. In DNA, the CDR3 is TGTGCCAGCAGCTTAGCGAGGCTAGCGGGAGTCTACGAGCAGTACTTC. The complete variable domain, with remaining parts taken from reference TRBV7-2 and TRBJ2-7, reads GAGVSQSPSNKVTEKGKDVELRCDPISGHTALYWYRQSLGQGLEFLIYFQGNSAPDKSGLPSDRFSAERTGGSVSTLTIQRTQQEDSAVYLCASSLARLAGVYEQYFGPGTRLTVT.